Each of the 20 T cell receptor beta chains below was sequenced from the same sample in a study of TIL therapy for anti-PD-1-resistant metastatic lung cancer. Sequencing used immunoSEQ v3. Measured with immunoSEQ multiplex PCR; TCRdb has only the in-frame clones, and not every one. The sample records 9,500 to 15,000 clones, 50% to 75% being singletons. The time point: pre-treatment sample, taken before nivolumab and TIL therapy. The tumor samples were excised metastases, mostly pleural nodules or supraclavicular lymph nodes. Sequencing used tumor tissue, obtained at baseline. These receptors were obtained from a person aged 25-79 years with non-small cell lung cancer.

By share, this clone ranks as medium-sized. The J gene is TRBJ1-2, the V gene TRBV6-5, with D perhaps matching TRBD1 (6 bases). Germline CDR1 and CDR2: MNHEY and SVGAGI. V dropped 10 bases and J dropped 3 bases, with 18 bases sitting between them. The CDR3 consists of 14 residues. The CDR3 nucleotides read TGTGCCACCCAAGGGGGGGTAAAGGACTATGGCTACACCTTC. It encodes CATQGGVKDYGYTF.

The V call is TRBV2, the J call TRBJ2-1; the D is unclear. The CDR3 extends over 12 amino acids. Deletions cut 2 bases from V and 7 bases from J, with 6 bases between. Germline V gene lookup returns CDR1 SNHLY and CDR2 FYNNEI. The DNA of the CDR3 is TGTGCCAGCAGTGAATCGGGTAATGAGCAGTTCTTC. Protein: CASSESGNEQFF.

V gene TRBV5-6 combines with J gene TRBJ1-2, with D possibly TRBD1 on 6 matching bases. Germline V gene data show CDR1 as SGHDT and CDR2 as YYEEEE. This CDR3 is built from 13 residues. With 0 bases removed from V and 5 bases from J, the gap between germline ends came to 8 bases. The CDR3 here is CASSLGTEYGYTF. The CDR3 DNA is TGTGCCAGCAGCTTGGGGACAGAGTATGGCTACACCTTC.

This clone was counted between two and nine times. The V and J genes are TRBV15 and TRBJ2-7; tentatively, D is TRBD2 (5 bases). Per the germline V gene, CDR1 is LNHNV and CDR2 is YYDKDF (reference sequence). This CDR3 is 13 amino acids long. Trimming took off 0 bases at V and 2 bases at J, with 5 bases between the two ends. CDR3 coding DNA: TGTGCCACCAGCAGAGACGGGACCTACGAGCAGTACTTC. Encoded protein: CATSRDGTYEQYF.

V usage is TRBV10-3 and J usage is TRBJ2-7; no clear D. Germline CDR1 reads ENHRY; CDR2 reads SYGVKD. The CDR3 runs 12 residues. Trimming took 0 bases from V and 4 from J, leaving 4 bases between them. Here the CDR3 reads CAISESGYEQYF. In DNA, the CDR3 is TGTGCCATCAGTGAGTCGGGGTACGAGCAGTACTTC.

The gene calls are TRBV5-1 and TRBJ1-2; TRBD1 matches at 10 bases. The germline V gene encodes CDR1 SGHRS and CDR2 YFSETQ. Germline trimming cut 1 base from V and 2 bases from J; bases unmatched to any gene: 2. The CDR3 consists of 15 residues. CDR3 DNA sequence: TGCGCCAGCAGCTTGATGACAGGGGGCAACTATGGCTACACCTTC. The encoded protein is CASSLMTGGNYGYTF.

The chain is built from TRBV6-1 and TRBJ1-5; 10 bases align to TRBD1. The CDR3 covers 15 residues. V shed 3 bases and J 5 bases; nucleotides not matched to a gene: 4. Germline loops: CDR1 MNHNS, CDR2 SASEGT. The CDR3 protein is CASSERGQGYQPQHF. The CDR3, as DNA: TGTGCCAGCAGTGAGCGGGGACAGGGGTATCAGCCCCAGCATTTT.

This clone was seen more than once but under ten times. The chain has TRBV30 and TRBJ1-4, with D unclear. Germline loops: CDR1 GTSNPN, CDR2 SVGIG (reference sequence). This CDR3 comprises 10 residues. For the CDR3, the DNA is TGTGCAATCGGGGTTGAAAAACTGTTTTTT. Amino acids: CAIGVEKLFF.

The genes are TRBV28 and TRBJ2-2, with TRBD2 identical over 9 bases. The CDR3 is 16 amino acids. Trimming cost V 10 bases and J 2 bases; bases outside gene matches: 11. Germline CDR1 is MDHEN and CDR2 is SYDVKM. CDR3 protein: CAILGASGTNTGELFF. The CDR3 bases are TGTGCCATCCTTGGGGCTAGCGGGACCAACACCGGGGAGCTGTTTTTT.

V usage is TRBV11-2 and J usage is TRBJ2-3; D perhaps matches TRBD2 (5 bases). The V end lost 2 bases, the J end lost 5 bases, and 8 bases lay between the germline ends. The CDR3 is made up of 13 amino acids. The germline V gene has CDR1 SGHAT and CDR2 FQNNGV. CDR3 DNA sequence: TGTGCCAGCAGCTTAATCCGGGGAGATACGCAGTATTTT. As protein: CASSLIRGDTQYF.

There are a few counts of this clone. This chain uses TRBV6-1 with TRBJ1-2; TRBD1 agrees at 8 bases. Germline V gives CDR1 MNHNS, CDR2 SASEGT. J gave up 4 bases and V 3 bases, and 7 bases lay outside the gene matches. The CDR3 covers 15 residues. CDR3 sequence (DNA): TGTGCCAGCAGTGACATCCAGGGGGCAATCTATGGCTACACCTTC. The encoded protein is CASSDIQGAIYGYTF.

In this sample, this clone turned up a few times. This sequence joins TRBV5-6 and TRBJ2-7, with D perhaps TRBD2 (7 bases). The CDR3 totals 14 residues. Deletions cut 4 bases from V and 6 bases from J, with 17 bases between. Germline lookup yields CDR1 SGHDT and CDR2 YYEEEE. The CDR3 coding sequence is TGTGCCAGCAGCCCCGGGGCGGGGGCTGGCGAGCAGTACTTC. Its translation: CASSPGAGAGEQYF.

V is TRBV2 and J is TRBJ1-5; tentative D call: TRBD1 (5 bases). V lost 7 bases, J lost 3 bases, and 10 bases lay in between. The CDR3 covers 13 residues. Germline assignment: CDR1 SNHLY and CDR2 FYNNEI. The CDR3 DNA follows: TGTGCCAGCATGGGAGGGGCCAATCAGCCCCAGCATTTT. Translated: CASMGGANQPQHF.

The table lists this clone with a few counts. V gene TRBV10-3 combines with J gene TRBJ1-2; D unclear. With 5 bases removed from V and 4 bases from J, the gap between germline ends came to 8 bases. The length of the CDR3 is 12 residues. The germline V gene has CDR1 ENHRY and CDR2 SYGVKD. CDR3 region: CAISSASYGYTF. CDR3 in DNA: TGTGCCATCAGTTCCGCTTCCTATGGCTACACCTTC.

J is TRBJ1-2 and V is TRBV30; D gene uncertain. CDR1 GTSNPN and CDR2 SVGIG come from the germline V gene (reference sequence). Trimming shortened V by 4 bases and J by 12 bases, and 15 bases separated the two germline ends. The CDR3 loop spans 11 amino acids. The CDR3 sequence is CAWTILGVNTF. The DNA of the CDR3 is TGTGCCTGGACCATCCTCGGGGTGAACACCTTC.

This rearrangement joins TRBV9 to TRBJ1-4, with TRBD1 identical over 8 bases. The CDR3 has 15 residues. The V segment lost 3 bases and the J segment 8 bases; nucleotides outside the gene matches: 9. Germline V gives CDR1 SGDLS, CDR2 YYNGEE. The CDR3 loop is CASSGRQGLGEKLFF. The CDR3 DNA reads as TGTGCCAGCAGCGGGAGACAGGGGCTAGGGGAAAAACTGTTTTTT.

The chain employs TRBV28 and TRBJ2-7; possibly TRBD2 for D (5 bases). Per the germline V gene, CDR1 is MDHEN and CDR2 is SYDVKM. The CDR3 contains 13 residues. V shed 3 bases and J shed 9 bases, with 15 bases lying between them. Written as DNA, the CDR3 is TGTGCCAGCAGTTTTTGGCAGCGACGGGGGCAGTACTTC. This codes for CASSFWQRRGQYF.

This rearrangement joins TRBV25-1 to TRBJ1-2; D remains ambiguous. The CDR3 is 12 amino acids. V lost 6 bases and J 7 bases, leaving 12 bases between the germline ends. Germline V gene sequence: CDR1 MGHDK, CDR2 SYGVNS. The CDR3 here is CASREERGGYTF. The CDR3 DNA sequence: TGTGCCAGCAGAGAGGAGCGTGGTGGCTACACCTTC.

Comments on this clone: Other nucleotide sequences from this sample produce the same CDR3. The chain uses TRBV19 and TRBJ1-1; tentatively, D is TRBD1 (6 bases). This CDR3 is built from 13 residues. Trimming pared 6 bases from V and 0 bases from J, leaving 8 bases between. Per the germline V gene, CDR1 is LNHDA and CDR2 is SQIVND (reference sequence). The CDR3: CASSQGMNTEAFF. The CDR3 nucleotides read TGTGCCAGTAGCCAGGGGATGAACACTGAAGCTTTCTTT.

This clone has only a few counts. The chain couples TRBV5-1 to TRBJ1-6, with 8 bases identical to TRBD1. The CDR3 spans 18 residues. Germline CDR1 is SGHRS and CDR2 is YFSETQ. V gave up 0 bases and J gave up 9 bases; unmatched junction bases: 14. Written as DNA, the CDR3 is TGCGCCAGCAGCTTGGGAGCCCTGGCAGGGGGCATGCGTTCACCCCTCCACTTT. Its translation is CASSLGALAGGMRSPLHF.